Listed below are T cell receptor beta chains from one sample, sequenced in a study of blood T cell repertoires in COVID-19. Sequencing used immunoSEQ multiplex PCR; TCRdb keeps in-frame clones, though not all of them. The sample has over 200,000 clones, about 90% seen once. The specimen was peripheral blood. The receptors come from a young man with COVID-19, enrolled during active disease. Each CDR3 is given with its conserved first and last residue. The order of the fields is J gene, D gene, V gene, CDR3 length, clone size, CDR3 DNA, CDR3 protein. D genes are given only for firm matches. Size tells how often a clone was seen (once, few, many) or the class of an expanded clone, and some rows leave it out.

>TRBJ2-7|.|TRBV25-1|14|.
TGTGCCAGCAGTGAATCGGTAGAGGGCTACGAGCAGTACTTC
CASSESVEGYEQYF
>TRBJ2-4|.|TRBV4-3|16|few
TGCGCCAGCAGCCAAGAACCGGTGGCACTAGGGGACATTCAGTACTTC
CASSQEPVALGDIQYF
>TRBJ2-2|.|TRBV28|14|.
TGTGCCAGCAGTAAGACAGCGAACACCGGGGAGCTGTTTTTT
CASSKTANTGELFF
>TRBJ1-3|TRBD1|TRBV2|15|once
TGTGCCTGCCGGGGACTTGGGACAGTTGGAAACACCATATATTTT
CACRGLGTVGNTIYF
>TRBJ1-2|.|TRBV6-5|15|.
TGTGCCAGCAGTTACGGCGGGGGTCGAAGCTATGGCTACACCTTC
CASSYGGGRSYGYTF
>TRBJ1-1|TRBD1|TRBV10-3|15|.
TGTGCCATCAGTGGACAGGGGGCGCGGAACACTGAAGCTTTCTTT
CAISGQGARNTEAFF
>TRBJ2-7|TRBD1|TRBV27|13|.
TGTGCCAGCTCGAGACAGGGGTCCTACGAGCAGTACTTC
CASSRQGSYEQYF
>TRBJ2-3|.|TRBV19|16|.
TGTGCCAGTAGTATTGGCCCGGGACTCAGCACAGATACGCAGTATTTT
CASSIGPGLSTDTQYF
>TRBJ2-7|TRBD1|TRBV29-1|11|.
TGCAGCTCCGGGACAGGGGACGAGCAGTACTTC
CSSGTGDEQYF
>TRBJ1-3|TRBD1|TRBV7-2|15|.
TGTGCCAGCAGCTTAGGGACAGGGACTGGAAACACCATATATTTT
CASSLGTGTGNTIYF
>TRBJ2-5|.|TRBV28|15|.
TGTGCCAGCACGGCGGCCTATTCGGTAGTAGAGACCCAGTACTTC
CASTAAYSVVETQYF
>TRBJ1-3|TRBD1|TRBV7-2|16|.
TGTGCCAGCAGCCCCGGAGGGGGCGCGTATGGAAACACCATATATTTT
CASSPGGGAYGNTIYF
>TRBJ1-1|TRBD1|TRBV6-2/TRBV6-3|14|.
TGTGCCAGCAGTGGGGACAGGGATCTCACTGAAGCTTTCTTT
CASSGDRDLTEAFF
>TRBJ1-6|.|TRBV6-5|15|.
TGTGCCAGCAGTTACTCGTCAGGATATAATTCACCCCTCCACTTT
CASSYSSGYNSPLHF
>TRBJ1-2|.|TRBV29-1|15|.
TGCAGCGCCGCCGAAGCAGGACTGGGTTTCTATGGCTACACCTTC
CSAAEAGLGFYGYTF
>TRBJ2-3|.|TRBV27|15|.
TGTGCCAGCAGTTTAAATCTAGCGCGCACAGATACGCAGTATTTT
CASSLNLARTDTQYF